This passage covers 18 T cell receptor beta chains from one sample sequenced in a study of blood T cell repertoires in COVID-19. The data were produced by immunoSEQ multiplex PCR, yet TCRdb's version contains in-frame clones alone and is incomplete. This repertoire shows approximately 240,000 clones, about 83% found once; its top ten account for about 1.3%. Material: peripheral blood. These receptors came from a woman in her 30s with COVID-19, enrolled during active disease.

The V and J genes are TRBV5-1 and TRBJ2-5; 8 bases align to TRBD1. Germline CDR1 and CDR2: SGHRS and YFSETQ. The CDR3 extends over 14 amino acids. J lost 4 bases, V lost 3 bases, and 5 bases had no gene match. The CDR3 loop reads CASSSGQGLETQYF. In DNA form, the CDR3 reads TGCGCCAGCAGCTCAGGACAGGGACTAGAGACCCAGTACTTC.

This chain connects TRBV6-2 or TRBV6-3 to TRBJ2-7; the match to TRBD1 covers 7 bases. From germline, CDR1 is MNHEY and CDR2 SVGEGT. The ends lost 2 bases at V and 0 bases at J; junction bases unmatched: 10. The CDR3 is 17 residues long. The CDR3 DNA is TGTGCCAGCAGTTACGAGCCCGGGACAGACTTCTCCTACGAGCAGTACTTC. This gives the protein CASSYEPGTDFSYEQYF.

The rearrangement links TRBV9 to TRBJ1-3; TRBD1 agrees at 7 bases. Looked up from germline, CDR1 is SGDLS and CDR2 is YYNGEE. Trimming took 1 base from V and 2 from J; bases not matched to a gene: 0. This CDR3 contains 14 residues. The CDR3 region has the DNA TGTGCCAGCAGCGTACAGGGGGCTGGAAACACCATATATTTT. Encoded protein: CASSVQGAGNTIYF.

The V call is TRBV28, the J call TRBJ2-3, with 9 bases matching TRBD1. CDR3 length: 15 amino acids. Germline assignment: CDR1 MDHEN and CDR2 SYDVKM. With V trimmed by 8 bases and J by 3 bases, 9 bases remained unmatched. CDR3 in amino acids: CASGQGGQGTDTQYF. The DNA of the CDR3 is TGTGCCAGCGGTCAAGGGGGACAGGGAACAGATACGCAGTATTTT.

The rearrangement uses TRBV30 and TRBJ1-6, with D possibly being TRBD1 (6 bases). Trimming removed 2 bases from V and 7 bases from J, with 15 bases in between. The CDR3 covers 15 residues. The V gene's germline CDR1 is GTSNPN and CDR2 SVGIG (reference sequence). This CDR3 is CAWSTVGQGNSPLHF. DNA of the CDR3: TGTGCCTGGAGTACGGTCGGGCAGGGGAATTCACCCCTCCACTTT.

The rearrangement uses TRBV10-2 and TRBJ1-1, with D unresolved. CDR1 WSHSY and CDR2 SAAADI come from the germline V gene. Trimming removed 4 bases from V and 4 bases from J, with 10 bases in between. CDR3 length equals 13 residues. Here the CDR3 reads CASSVEVFTEAFF. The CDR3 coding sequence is TGCGCCAGCAGTGTAGAGGTATTCACTGAAGCTTTCTTT.

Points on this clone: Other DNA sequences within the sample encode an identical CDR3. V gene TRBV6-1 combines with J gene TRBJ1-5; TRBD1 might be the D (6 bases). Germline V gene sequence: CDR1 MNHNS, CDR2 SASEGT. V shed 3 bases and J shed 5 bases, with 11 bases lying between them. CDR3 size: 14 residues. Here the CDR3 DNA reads TGTGCCAGCAGTGAGGGAGGGGGGGATCAGCCCCAGCATTTT. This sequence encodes CASSEGGGDQPQHF.

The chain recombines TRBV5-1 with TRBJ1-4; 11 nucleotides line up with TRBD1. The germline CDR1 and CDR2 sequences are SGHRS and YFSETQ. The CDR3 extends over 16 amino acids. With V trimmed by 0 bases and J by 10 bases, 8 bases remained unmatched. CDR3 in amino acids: CASSLGTPGQGGKLFF. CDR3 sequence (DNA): TGCGCCAGCAGCTTGGGGACCCCGGGACAGGGGGGAAAACTGTTTTTT.

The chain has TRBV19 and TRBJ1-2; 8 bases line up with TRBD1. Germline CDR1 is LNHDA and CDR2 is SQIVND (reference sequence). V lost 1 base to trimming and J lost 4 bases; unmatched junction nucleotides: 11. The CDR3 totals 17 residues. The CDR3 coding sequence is TGTGCCAGTAGTATAGGGCAGGGGGCCGCTTTTGTCTATGGCTACACCTTC. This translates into CASSIGQGAAFVYGYTF.

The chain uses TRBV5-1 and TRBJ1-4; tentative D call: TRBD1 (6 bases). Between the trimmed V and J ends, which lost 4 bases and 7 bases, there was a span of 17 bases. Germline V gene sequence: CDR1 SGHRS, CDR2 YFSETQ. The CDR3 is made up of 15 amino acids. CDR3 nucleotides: TGCGCCAGCAGCCACTCACAGGGAGACGGTGAAAAACTGTTTTTT. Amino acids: CASSHSQGDGEKLFF.

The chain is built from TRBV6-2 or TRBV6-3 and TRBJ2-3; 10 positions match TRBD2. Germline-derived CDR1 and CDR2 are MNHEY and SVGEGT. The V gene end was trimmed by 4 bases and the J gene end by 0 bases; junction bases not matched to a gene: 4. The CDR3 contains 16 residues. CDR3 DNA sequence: TGTGCCAGCAGTTCTCGGACTAGCGGTAGCACAGATACGCAGTATTTT. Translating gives CASSSRTSGSTDTQYF.

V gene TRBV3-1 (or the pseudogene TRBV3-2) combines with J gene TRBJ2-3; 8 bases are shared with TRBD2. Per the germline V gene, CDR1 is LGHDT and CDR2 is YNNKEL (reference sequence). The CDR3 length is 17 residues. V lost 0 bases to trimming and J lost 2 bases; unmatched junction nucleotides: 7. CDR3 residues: CASSQDPLAGFTDTQYF. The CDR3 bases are TGTGCCAGCAGCCAAGATCCGTTAGCGGGATTCACAGATACGCAGTATTTT.

The CDR3 bases are TGTGCCAGTAGTATAGGGACTAGCGGGAGATCCAGCTCCTACGAGCAGTACTTC. Its translation is CASSIGTSGRSSSYEQYF. V usage is TRBV19 and J usage is TRBJ2-7; 13 positions agree with TRBD2. V lost 1 base, J lost 0 bases, and 6 bases stayed unmatched. CDR3 length: 18 residues. Germline V gene lookup returns CDR1 LNHDA and CDR2 SQIVND (reference sequence).

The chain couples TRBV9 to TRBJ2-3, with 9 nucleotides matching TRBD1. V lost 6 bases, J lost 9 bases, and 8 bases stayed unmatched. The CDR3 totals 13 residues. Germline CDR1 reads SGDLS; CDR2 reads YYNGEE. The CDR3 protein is CASNSQGAKTQYF. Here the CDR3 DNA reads TGTGCCAGCAACTCACAGGGGGCGAAAACGCAGTATTTT.

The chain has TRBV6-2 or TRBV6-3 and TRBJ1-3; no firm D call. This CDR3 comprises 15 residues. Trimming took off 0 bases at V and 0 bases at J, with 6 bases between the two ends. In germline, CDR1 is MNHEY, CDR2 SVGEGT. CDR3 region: CASSYSGSSGNTIYF. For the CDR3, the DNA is TGTGCCAGCAGTTACTCGGGGAGCTCTGGAAACACCATATATTTT.

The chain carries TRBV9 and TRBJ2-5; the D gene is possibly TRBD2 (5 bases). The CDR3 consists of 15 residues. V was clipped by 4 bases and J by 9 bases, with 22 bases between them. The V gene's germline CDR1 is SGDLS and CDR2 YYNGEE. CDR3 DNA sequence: TGTGCCAGCAGCACTCTGAGAGGGAGTAAGGAGGCCCAGTACTTC. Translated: CASSTLRGSKEAQYF. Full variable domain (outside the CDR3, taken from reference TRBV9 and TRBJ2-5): DSGVTQTPKHLITATGQRVTLRCSPRSGDLSVYWYQQSLDQGLQFLIQYYNGEERAKGNILERFSAQQFPDLHSELNLSSLELGDSALYFCASSTLRGSKEAQYFGPGTRLLVL.

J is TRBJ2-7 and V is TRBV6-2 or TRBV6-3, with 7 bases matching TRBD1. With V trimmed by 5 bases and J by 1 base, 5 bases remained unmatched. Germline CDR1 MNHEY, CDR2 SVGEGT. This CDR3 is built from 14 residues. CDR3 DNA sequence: TGTGCCAGCAGTGGTTGGACAGGTTCCTACGAGCAGTACTTC. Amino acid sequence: CASSGWTGSYEQYF.

CDR3 protein: CASSFSGGSQPQHF. CDR3 bases: TGTGCCAGCAGCTTCTCAGGGGGCAGTCAGCCCCAGCATTTT. This chain links TRBV5-6 with TRBJ1-5; 8 positions match TRBD1. This CDR3 is 14 amino acids long. Germline V gives CDR1 SGHDT, CDR2 YYEEEE. The ends lost 2 bases at V and 6 bases at J; junction bases unmatched: 4. The variable domain in full, with the rest retrieved from reference TRBV5-6 and TRBJ1-5, is DAGVTQSPTHLIKTRGQQVTLRCSPKSGHDTVSWYQQALGQGPQFIFQYYEEEERQRGNFPDRFSGHQFPNYSSELNVNALLLGDSALYLCASSFSGGSQPQHFGDGTRLSIL.